This is a list of T cell receptor beta chains from one sample in a study of sequential checkpoint blockade in melanoma. Using immunoSEQ multiplex PCR, the repertoire was profiled, and TCRdb retains in-frame clones only, with some absent. Of around 18,000 clones in the sample, approximately 70% are singletons; the top ten hold 12%. Sequences were derived from CD8+ T cells sorted from blood (inferred from file names), sampled from a patient given nivolumab and ipilimumab in sequence. The source of these receptors is a human donor with melanoma. Each CDR3 is given with its conserved first and last residue. The D gene is left open where the match is weak. Expanded clones get a size class; other rows say once, few or many, or leave the size out.

v_gene	abundance	d_gene	j_gene	CDR3nt	CDR3aa
TRBV4-2	NA	TRBD2	TRBJ2-1	TGTGCCAGCAGCACTGAGGCCGCGGGAGTCCAACCCTACAATGAGCAGTTCTTC	CASSTEAAGVQPYNEQFF
TRBV6-5	NA	TRBD2	TRBJ2-1	TGTGCCAGCAGTACCCGGACTAGCGGGAGTGATGAGCAGTTCTTC	CASSTRTSGSDEQFF
TRBV4-1	NA	NA	TRBJ1-3	TGCGCCAGCAGGGCGATCGACTCTGTTCGAAACACCATATATTTT	CASRAIDSVRNTIYF
TRBV9	few	NA	TRBJ2-7	TGTGCCAGCAGCGTAGGAGGGGGTGTCGAGCAGTACTTC	CASSVGGGVEQYF
TRBV7-8	NA	NA	TRBJ2-7	TGTGCCAGCAGTCCCTTCCGGGACAACTCCTACGAGCAGTACTTC	CASSPFRDNSYEQYF
TRBV4-3	NA	NA	TRBJ2-4	TGCGCCAGCAGCCAAGGACAGCATTCCAAAAACATACAGTACTTC	CASSQGQHSKNIQYF
TRBV4-2	NA	TRBD1	TRBJ1-2	TGTGCCAGCAGCCATATGGGACAGACCAACTATGGCTACACCTTC	CASSHMGQTNYGYTF
TRBV5-1	once	NA	TRBJ2-5	TGTGCCAGCGTACCTATCGGAGGGCTCCAAGAGACCCAGTACTTC	CASVPIGGLQETQYF
TRBV2	NA	TRBD2	TRBJ2-1	TGTGCCAGCAGTGAAGCGGGAGGGCCCGGGGGTGAGCAGTTCTTC	CASSEAGGPGGEQFF
TRBV11-3	few	NA	TRBJ1-5	TGTGCCAGCAGCTTAGATGGGGCCAGGCCCCAGCATTTT	CASSLDGARPQHF
TRBV7-2	few	NA	TRBJ2-7	TGTGCCAGCAGGAACAGATACGAGCAGTACTTC	CASRNRYEQYF
TRBV11-1	NA	NA	TRBJ1-3	TGTGCCAGCAGCTTTGGGGCTTCCTCTGGAAACACCATATATTTT	CASSFGASSGNTIYF
TRBV19	NA	NA	TRBJ2-1	TGTGCCAGTAGTATAGACAGGGTGGAGCAGTTCTTC	CASSIDRVEQFF
TRBV11-2	NA	NA	TRBJ1-5	TGTGCCAGCAGCTTAGGGGGGCGGCAGCCCCAGCATTTT	CASSLGGRQPQHF
TRBV7-2	NA	TRBD2	TRBJ2-5	TGTGCCAGCAGCTTAGGCCTAGCGGGATATCAAGAGACCCAGTACTTC	CASSLGLAGYQETQYF
TRBV9	NA	NA	TRBJ1-2	TGTGCCAGCAGCGTAGGAGGAGGGGTCGGCTACACCTTC	CASSVGGGVGYTF
TRBV5-6	NA	TRBD2	TRBJ2-5	TGTGCCAGCGGCCCCGGGACTAGCGGGTGGGAGACCCAGTACTTC	CASGPGTSGWETQYF
TRBV4-3	NA	NA	TRBJ2-7	TGCGCCAGCAGCCAAGAGGGCTGGGACGAGCAGTACTTC	CASSQEGWDEQYF
TRBV5-1	NA	NA	TRBJ2-7	TGCGCCAGCAGCTTGGCCGGGCGGGCCCCCGACGAGCAGTACTTC	CASSLAGRAPDEQYF
TRBV2	few	TRBD2	TRBJ2-7	TGTGCCAGCAGCTTCCCTAGCGGGGGGTCCTACGAGCAGTACTTC	CASSFPSGGSYEQYF
TRBV4-3	NA	TRBD1	TRBJ1-2	TGCGCCAGCAGCCAAGATCCAGGGGGGAACTATGGCTACACCTTC	CASSQDPGGNYGYTF
TRBV11-3	NA	TRBD2	TRBJ2-7	TGTGCCAGCAGCTTAGACAGCCTAGCGGGAATCTCAGTCGAGCAGTACTTC	CASSLDSLAGISVEQYF
TRBV9	NA	TRBD1	TRBJ2-5	TGTGCCAGCAGCAGCCGACAGGGGGAGGAGACCCAGTACTTC	CASSSRQGEETQYF
TRBV7-9	NA	TRBD1	TRBJ1-2	TGTGCCAGCAGTGAGACCACAGGGGAACTTAACTATGGCTACACCTTC	CASSETTGELNYGYTF
TRBV27	NA	NA	TRBJ2-1	TGTGCCAGCACCTTAACGGCGGGGTACAATGAGCAGTTCTTC	CASTLTAGYNEQFF
TRBV2	NA	NA	TRBJ2-1	TGTGCCAGCAGTGAAGGGATAGGGGGCTCCTACAATGAGCAGTTCTTC	CASSEGIGGSYNEQFF
TRBV5-1	NA	TRBD1	TRBJ1-2	TGCGCCAGCAGCTTCGACAGGGGAGGCTATGGCTACACCTTC	CASSFDRGGYGYTF
TRBV11-2	NA	NA	TRBJ1-2	TGTGCCAGCAGCCCGGGGTCTTCTTATGGCTACACCTTC	CASSPGSSYGYTF
TRBV7-9	once	TRBD1	TRBJ1-1	TGTGCCAGCAGCTTACCTCAGGGGGCAAGAAACACTGAAGCTTTCTTT	CASSLPQGARNTEAFF
TRBV9	NA	TRBD1	TRBJ1-2	TGTGCCAGCAGCGTCCCAACGACAGGGACTGACTATGGCTACACCTTC	CASSVPTTGTDYGYTF
TRBV11-2	NA	NA	TRBJ2-7	TGTGCCAGCAGCCCGCCCGGACAAATGATTTCCTACGAGCAGTACTTC	CASSPPGQMISYEQYF
TRBV29-1	NA	TRBD1	TRBJ2-3	TGCAGCGTTGTGACAGGGCGCACAGATACGCAGTATTTT	CSVVTGRTDTQYF
TRBV30	few	NA	TRBJ2-3	TGTGCCTGGAGTGTTGGGCGGACTAGCACAGATACGCAGTATTTT	CAWSVGRTSTDTQYF
TRBV7-9	few	TRBD2	TRBJ2-1	TGTGCCAGCAGCTGGACTAGCGGGGGGTACAATGAGCAGTTCTTC	CASSWTSGGYNEQFF
TRBV10-2	few	NA	TRBJ2-2	TGCGCCAGCAGTGAAAGGACACCTAACACCGGGGAGCTGTTTTTT	CASSERTPNTGELFF
TRBV7-9	NA	TRBD2	TRBJ2-7	TGTGCCAGCAGCCCTGGGACTAGCTACTACGAGCAGTACTTC	CASSPGTSYYEQYF
TRBV30	NA	NA	TRBJ1-1	TGTGCCTGGAGTGTATTTTGGGGGGACAACACTGAAGCTTTCTTT	CAWSVFWGDNTEAFF
TRBV7-6	NA	TRBD2	TRBJ2-1	TGTGCCAGCAGCCTAAGGGGGCACGGACTAGCGGGAACCTCCTACAATGAGCAGTTCTTC	CASSLRGHGLAGTSYNEQFF
TRBV5-1	NA	NA	TRBJ1-1	TGCGCCAGCAGCTTGAGAGGGCAAAACACTGAAGCTTTCTTT	CASSLRGQNTEAFF
TRBV19	NA	NA	TRBJ2-7	TGTGCCAGTAGACCAAATTCAGGGGGGGAGCAGTACTTC	CASRPNSGGEQYF
TRBV9	NA	TRBD2	TRBJ2-5	TGTGCCAGCAGCGTAGAGGCTAGCGGGAGCTGGGAGCAGTACTTC	CASSVEASGSWEQYF
TRBV7-9	NA	TRBD2	TRBJ2-5	TGTGCCAGCAGCCCGCCCCGACTAGCGGGGAGAGAGACCCAGTACTTC	CASSPPRLAGRETQYF
TRBV19	NA	TRBD1	TRBJ2-7	TGTGCCAGTAATTTCGGGACAGAAGAGCAGTACTTC	CASNFGTEEQYF
TRBV9	NA	NA	TRBJ2-5	TGTGCCAGCAGCGGAGAAAAGGCAGGGAGGTACCAAGAGACCCAGTACTTC	CASSGEKAGRYQETQYF
TRBV5-1	once	NA	TRBJ2-7	TGCGCCAGCAGCTTGGGGCCCACCTCTGAGCAGTACTTC	CASSLGPTSEQYF
TRBV9	NA	TRBD2	TRBJ2-7	TGTGCCAGCAGTGTGAGCGGGAGTCACTGGTACGAGCAGTACTTC	CASSVSGSHWYEQYF
TRBV7-9	few	TRBD1	TRBJ2-5	TGTGCCAGCAGCACAGGGGAAGAGACCCAGTACTTC	CASSTGEETQYF
TRBV7-3	NA	TRBD1	TRBJ2-2	TGTGCCAGCAGCGGACCGGGACAGGGGGTGGTCGGGGAGCTGTTTTTT	CASSGPGQGVVGELFF